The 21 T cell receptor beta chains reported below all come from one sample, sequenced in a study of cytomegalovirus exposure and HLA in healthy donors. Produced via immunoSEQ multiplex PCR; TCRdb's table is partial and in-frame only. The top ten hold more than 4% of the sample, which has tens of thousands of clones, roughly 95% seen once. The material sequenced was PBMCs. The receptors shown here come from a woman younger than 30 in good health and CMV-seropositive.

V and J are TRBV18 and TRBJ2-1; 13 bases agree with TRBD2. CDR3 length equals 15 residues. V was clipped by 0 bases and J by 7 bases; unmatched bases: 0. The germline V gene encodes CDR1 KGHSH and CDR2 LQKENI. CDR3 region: CASSPPTSGRNEQFF. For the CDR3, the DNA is TGTGCCAGCTCACCACCGACTAGCGGGAGGAATGAGCAGTTCTTC.

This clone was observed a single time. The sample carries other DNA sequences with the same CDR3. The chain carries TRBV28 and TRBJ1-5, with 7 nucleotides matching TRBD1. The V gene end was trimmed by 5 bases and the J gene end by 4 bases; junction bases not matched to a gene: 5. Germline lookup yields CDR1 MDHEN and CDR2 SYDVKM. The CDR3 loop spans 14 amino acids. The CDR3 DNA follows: TGTGCCAGCAGTCTCAGACAGGGAAATCAGCCCCAGCATTTT. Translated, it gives CASSLRQGNQPQHF.

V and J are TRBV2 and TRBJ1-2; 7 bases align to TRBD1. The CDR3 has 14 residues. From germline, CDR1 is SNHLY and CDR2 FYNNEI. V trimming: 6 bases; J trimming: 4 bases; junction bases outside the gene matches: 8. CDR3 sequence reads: CASSGGQRTYGYTF. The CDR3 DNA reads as TGTGCCAGCAGCGGGGGACAGAGAACCTATGGCTACACCTTC.

CDR3 DNA sequence: TGTGCCAGCAGTCCAAGGGGACAGGGGGCCCACGAGCAGTACTTC. Translated, it gives CASSPRGQGAHEQYF. This chain links TRBV28 with TRBJ2-7; 12 positions match TRBD1. V lost 5 bases, J lost 5 bases, and 7 bases stayed unmatched. This CDR3 region has 15 residues. Germline V lookup: CDR1 MDHEN, CDR2 SYDVKM.

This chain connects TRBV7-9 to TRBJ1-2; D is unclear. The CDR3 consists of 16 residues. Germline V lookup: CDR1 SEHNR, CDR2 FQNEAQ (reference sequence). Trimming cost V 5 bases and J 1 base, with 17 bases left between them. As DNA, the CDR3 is TGTGCCAGCAGCCCACAGATCGGTGCTATTAACTATGGCTACACCTTC. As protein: CASSPQIGAINYGYTF.

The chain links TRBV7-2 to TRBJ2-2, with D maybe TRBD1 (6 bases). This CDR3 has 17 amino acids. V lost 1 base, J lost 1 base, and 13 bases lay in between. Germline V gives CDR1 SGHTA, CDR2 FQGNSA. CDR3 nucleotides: TGTGCCAGCAGCTTAGGGGGGCAGGCGGTGAACACCGGGGAGCTGTTTTTT. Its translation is CASSLGGQAVNTGELFF.

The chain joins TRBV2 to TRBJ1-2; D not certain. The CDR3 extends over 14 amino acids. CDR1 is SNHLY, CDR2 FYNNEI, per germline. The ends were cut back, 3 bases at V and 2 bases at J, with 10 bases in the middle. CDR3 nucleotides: TGTGCCAGCAGTGACAGAATACTAAACTATGGCTACACCTTC. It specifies CASSDRILNYGYTF.

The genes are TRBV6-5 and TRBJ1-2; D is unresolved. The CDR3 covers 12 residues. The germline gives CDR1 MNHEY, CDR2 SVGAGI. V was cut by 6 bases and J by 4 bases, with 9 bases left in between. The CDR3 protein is CASRSAVYGYTF. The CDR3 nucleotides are TGTGCCAGCAGGAGTGCGGTCTATGGCTACACCTTC.

CDR3 amino acids: CASSARGLDTEAFF. As DNA, the CDR3 is TGTGCCAGCAGTGCCAGGGGGCTGGACACTGAAGCTTTCTTT. The chain links TRBV2 to TRBJ1-1; TRBD1 matches 8 bases. V trimming: 4 bases; J trimming: 3 bases; junction bases outside the gene matches: 4. CDR3 length: 14 residues. The germline V gene has CDR1 SNHLY and CDR2 FYNNEI.

The CDR3 sequence is CASSFSGETEAFF. The CDR3 DNA reads as TGTGCCAGCAGTTTTTCGGGAGAGACTGAAGCTTTCTTT. The chain uses TRBV28 and TRBJ1-1; no clear D. V lost 3 bases to trimming and J lost 5 bases, with 10 bases between them. Per the germline V gene, CDR1 is MDHEN and CDR2 is SYDVKM. This CDR3 has 13 amino acids.

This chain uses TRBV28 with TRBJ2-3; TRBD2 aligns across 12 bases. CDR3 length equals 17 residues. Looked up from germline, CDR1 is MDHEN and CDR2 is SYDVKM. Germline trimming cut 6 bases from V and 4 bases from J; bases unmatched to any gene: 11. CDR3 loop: CASSNASLAGGPDTQYF. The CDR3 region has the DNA TGTGCCAGCAGCAACGCTTCACTAGCGGGAGGCCCAGATACGCAGTATTTT.

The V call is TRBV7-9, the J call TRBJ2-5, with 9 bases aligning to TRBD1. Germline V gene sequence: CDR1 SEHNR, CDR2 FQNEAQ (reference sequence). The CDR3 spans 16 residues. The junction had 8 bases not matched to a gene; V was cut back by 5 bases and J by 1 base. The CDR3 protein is CASSLTGTGIQETQYF. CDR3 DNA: TGTGCCAGCAGCCTGACCGGGACAGGGATCCAAGAGACCCAGTACTTC.

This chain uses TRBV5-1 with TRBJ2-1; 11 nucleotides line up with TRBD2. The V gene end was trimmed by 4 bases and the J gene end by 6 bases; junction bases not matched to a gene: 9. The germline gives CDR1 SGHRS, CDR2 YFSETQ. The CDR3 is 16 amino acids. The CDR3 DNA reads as TGCGCCAGCAGCGTCACTAGCGGGAGTATTATCAATGAGCAGTTCTTC. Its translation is CASSVTSGSIINEQFF. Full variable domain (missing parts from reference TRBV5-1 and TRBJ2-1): KAGVTQTPRYLIKTRGQQVTLSCSPISGHRSVSWYQQTPGQGLQFLFEYFSETQRNKGNFPGRFSGRQFSNSRSEMNVSTLELGDSALYLCASSVTSGSIINEQFFGPGTRLTVL.

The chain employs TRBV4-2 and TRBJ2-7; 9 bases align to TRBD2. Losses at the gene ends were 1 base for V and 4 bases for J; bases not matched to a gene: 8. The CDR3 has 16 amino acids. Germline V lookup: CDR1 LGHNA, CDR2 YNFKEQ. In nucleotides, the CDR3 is TGTGCCAGCAGCCAAGCCTTGGCTAGCGGGATGTACGAGCAGTACTTC. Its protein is CASSQALASGMYEQYF.

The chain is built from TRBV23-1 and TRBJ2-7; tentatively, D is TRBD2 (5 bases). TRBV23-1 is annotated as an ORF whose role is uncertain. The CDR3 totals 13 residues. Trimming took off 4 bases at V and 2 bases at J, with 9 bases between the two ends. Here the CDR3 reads CASSLEAAYEQYF. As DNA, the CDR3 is TGCGCCAGCAGTCTGGAGGCCGCCTACGAGCAGTACTTC.

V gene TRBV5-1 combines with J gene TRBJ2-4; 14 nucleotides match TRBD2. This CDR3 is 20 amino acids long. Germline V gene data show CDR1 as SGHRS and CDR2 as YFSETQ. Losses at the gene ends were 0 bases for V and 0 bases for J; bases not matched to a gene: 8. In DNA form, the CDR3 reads TGCGCCAGCAGCTTGGCACCCCGACTAGCGGGAGGGAAAGCCAAAAACATTCAGTACTTC. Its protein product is CASSLAPRLAGGKAKNIQYF.

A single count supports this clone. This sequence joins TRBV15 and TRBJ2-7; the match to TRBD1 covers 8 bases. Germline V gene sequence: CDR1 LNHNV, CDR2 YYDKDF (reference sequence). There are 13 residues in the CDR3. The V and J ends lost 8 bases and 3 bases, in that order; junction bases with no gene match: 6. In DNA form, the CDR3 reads TGTGCCACCGGAGACAGGGGTGGCTACGAGCAGTACTTC. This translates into CATGDRGGYEQYF.

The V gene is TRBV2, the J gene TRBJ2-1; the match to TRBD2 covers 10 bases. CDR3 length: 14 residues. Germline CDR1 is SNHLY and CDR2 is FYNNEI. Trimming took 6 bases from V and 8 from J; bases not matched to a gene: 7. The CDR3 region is CASSPGGTSDEQFF. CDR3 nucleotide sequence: TGTGCCAGCAGCCCCGGGGGGACTAGCGATGAGCAGTTCTTC.

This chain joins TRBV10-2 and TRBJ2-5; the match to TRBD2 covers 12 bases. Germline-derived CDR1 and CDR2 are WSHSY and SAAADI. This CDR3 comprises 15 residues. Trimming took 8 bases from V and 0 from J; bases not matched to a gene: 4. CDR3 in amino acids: CASCRTSGNQETQYF. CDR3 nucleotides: TGCGCCAGCTGCCGGACTAGCGGGAACCAAGAGACCCAGTACTTC.

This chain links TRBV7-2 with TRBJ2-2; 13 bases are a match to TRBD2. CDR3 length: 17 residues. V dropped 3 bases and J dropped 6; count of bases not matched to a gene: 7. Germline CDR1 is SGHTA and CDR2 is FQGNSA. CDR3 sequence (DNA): TGTGCCAGCAGCTTCCTGACTAGCGGGAGGCTATCCGGGGAGCTGTTTTTT. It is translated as CASSFLTSGRLSGELFF.

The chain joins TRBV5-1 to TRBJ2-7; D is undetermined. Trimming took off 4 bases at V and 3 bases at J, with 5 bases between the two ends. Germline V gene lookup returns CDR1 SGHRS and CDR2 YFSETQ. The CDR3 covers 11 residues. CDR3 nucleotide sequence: TGCGCCAGCAGCATTAACTACGAGCAGTACTTC. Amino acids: CASSINYEQYF.